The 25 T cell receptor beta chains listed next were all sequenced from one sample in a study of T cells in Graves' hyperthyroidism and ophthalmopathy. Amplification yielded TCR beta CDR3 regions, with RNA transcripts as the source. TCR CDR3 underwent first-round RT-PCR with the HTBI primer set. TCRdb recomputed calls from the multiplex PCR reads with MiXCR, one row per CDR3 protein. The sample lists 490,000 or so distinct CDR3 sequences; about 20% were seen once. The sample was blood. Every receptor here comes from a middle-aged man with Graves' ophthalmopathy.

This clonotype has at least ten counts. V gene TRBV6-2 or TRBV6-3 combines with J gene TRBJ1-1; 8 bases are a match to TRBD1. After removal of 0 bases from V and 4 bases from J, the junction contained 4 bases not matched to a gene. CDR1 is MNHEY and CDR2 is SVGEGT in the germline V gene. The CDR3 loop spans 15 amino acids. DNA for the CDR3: TGTGCCAGCAGTTACTCGGCAGGGGGCGGCACTGAAGCTTTCTTT. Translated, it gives CASSYSAGGGTEAFF.

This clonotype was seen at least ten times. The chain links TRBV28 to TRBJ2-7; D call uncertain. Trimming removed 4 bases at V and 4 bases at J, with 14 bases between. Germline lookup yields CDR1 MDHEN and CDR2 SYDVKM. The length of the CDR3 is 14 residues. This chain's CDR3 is CASSSAEKFYEQYF. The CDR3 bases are TGTGCCAGCAGTTCGGCAGAGAAATTTTACGAGCAGTACTTC.

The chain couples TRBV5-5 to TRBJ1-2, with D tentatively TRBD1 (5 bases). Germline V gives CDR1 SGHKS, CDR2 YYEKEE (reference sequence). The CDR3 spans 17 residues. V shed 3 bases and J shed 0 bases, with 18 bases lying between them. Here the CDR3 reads CASSSDGHSPSNYGYTF. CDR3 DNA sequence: TGTGCCAGCAGCTCCGATGGACACAGCCCCTCTAACTATGGCTACACCTTC. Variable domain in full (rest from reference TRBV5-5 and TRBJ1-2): DAGVTQSPTHLIKTRGQQVTLRCSPISGHKSVSWYQQVLGQGPQFIFQYYEKEERGRGNFPDRFSARQFPNYSSELNVNALLLGDSALYLCASSSDGHSPSNYGYTFGSGTRLTVV.

CDR3 protein: CAISRGGGSYNEQFF. The DNA for the CDR3 is TGTGCCATCAGTCGGGGCGGCGGCTCCTACAATGAGCAGTTCTTC. The chain combines TRBV10-3 with TRBJ2-1, with D possibly called TRBD1 or TRBD2 (5 bases each). The V end was cut by 5 bases, the J end by 0 bases, with 11 bases between. The CDR3 runs 15 residues. In germline, CDR1 is ENHRY, CDR2 SYGVKD.

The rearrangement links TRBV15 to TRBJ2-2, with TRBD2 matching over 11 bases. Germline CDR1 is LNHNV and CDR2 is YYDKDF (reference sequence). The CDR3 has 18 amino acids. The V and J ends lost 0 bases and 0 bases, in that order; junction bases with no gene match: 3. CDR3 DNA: TGTGCCACCAGCAGAGATTTACTAGCGGGGGCGAACACCGGGGAGCTGTTTTTT. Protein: CATSRDLLAGANTGELFF.

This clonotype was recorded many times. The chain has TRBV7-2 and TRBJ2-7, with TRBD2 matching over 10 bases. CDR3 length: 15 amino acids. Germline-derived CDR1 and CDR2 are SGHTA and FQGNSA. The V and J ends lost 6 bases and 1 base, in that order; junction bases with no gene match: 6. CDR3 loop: CASRSAGGPSYEQYF. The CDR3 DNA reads TGTGCCAGCAGATCAGCGGGAGGGCCTTCCTACGAGCAGTACTTC.

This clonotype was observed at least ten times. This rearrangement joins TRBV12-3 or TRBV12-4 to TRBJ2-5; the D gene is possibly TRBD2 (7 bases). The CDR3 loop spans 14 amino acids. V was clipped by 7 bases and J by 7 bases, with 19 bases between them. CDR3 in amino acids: CASTWGGAIATQYF. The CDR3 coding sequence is TGTGCCAGCACCTGGGGGGGGGCCATCGCGACCCAGTACTTC.

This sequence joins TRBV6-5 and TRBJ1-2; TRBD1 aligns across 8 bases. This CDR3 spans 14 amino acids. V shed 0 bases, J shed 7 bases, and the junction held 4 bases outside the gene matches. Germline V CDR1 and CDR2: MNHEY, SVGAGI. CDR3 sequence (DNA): TGTGCCAGCAGTTACTCCGGGACAGGTGTTGGCTACACCTTC. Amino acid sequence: CASSYSGTGVGYTF.

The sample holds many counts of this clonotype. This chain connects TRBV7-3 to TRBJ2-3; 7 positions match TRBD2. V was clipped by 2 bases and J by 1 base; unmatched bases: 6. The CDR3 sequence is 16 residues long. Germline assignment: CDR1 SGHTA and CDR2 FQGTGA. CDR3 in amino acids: CASSLGNAGGTDTQYF. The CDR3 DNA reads TGTGCCAGCAGCTTAGGGAACGCGGGGGGCACAGATACGCAGTATTTT. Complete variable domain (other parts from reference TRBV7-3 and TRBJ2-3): GAGVSQTPSNKVTEKGKYVELRCDPISGHTALYWYRQSLGQGPEFLIYFQGTGAADDSGLPNDRFFAVRPEGSVSTLKIQRTERGDSAVYLCASSLGNAGGTDTQYFGPGTRLTVL.

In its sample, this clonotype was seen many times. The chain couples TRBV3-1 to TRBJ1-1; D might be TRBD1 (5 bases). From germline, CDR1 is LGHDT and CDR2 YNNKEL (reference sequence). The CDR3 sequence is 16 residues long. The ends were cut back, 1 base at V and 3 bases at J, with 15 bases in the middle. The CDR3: CASSQVGDGAYTEAFF. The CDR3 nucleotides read TGTGCCAGCAGCCAAGTGGGCGACGGGGCTTACACTGAAGCTTTCTTT.

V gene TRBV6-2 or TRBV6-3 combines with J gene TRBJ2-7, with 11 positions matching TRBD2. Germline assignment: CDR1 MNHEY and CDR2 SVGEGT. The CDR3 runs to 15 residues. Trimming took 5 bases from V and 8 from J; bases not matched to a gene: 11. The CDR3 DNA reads TGTGCCAGCAGTCACCTAGCGGGAGGCGCCCCCAAGCAGTACTTC. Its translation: CASSHLAGGAPKQYF.

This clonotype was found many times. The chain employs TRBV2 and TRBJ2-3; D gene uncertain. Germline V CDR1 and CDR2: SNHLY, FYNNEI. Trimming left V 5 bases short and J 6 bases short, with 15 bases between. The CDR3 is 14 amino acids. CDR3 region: CASSSGFQGDTQYF. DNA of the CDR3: TGTGCCAGCAGTTCCGGGTTCCAAGGGGATACGCAGTATTTT.

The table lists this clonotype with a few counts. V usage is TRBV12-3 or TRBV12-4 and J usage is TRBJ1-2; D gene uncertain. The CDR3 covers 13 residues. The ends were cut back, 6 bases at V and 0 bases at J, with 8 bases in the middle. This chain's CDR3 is CASRSGTNYGYTF. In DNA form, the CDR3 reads TGTGCCAGCAGATCCGGAACTAACTATGGCTACACCTTC.

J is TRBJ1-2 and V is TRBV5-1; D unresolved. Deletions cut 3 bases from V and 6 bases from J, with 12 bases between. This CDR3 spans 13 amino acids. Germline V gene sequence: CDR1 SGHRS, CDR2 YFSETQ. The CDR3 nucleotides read TGCGCCAGCAGCTCGATCGGGAGGGATGGCTACACCTTC. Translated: CASSSIGRDGYTF.

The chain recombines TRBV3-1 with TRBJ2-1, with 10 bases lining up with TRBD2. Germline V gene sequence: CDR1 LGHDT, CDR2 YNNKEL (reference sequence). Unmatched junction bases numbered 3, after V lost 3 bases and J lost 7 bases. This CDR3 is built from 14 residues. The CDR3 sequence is CASSHTSGINEQFF. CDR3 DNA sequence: TGTGCCAGCAGCCACACTAGCGGGATAAATGAGCAGTTCTTC.

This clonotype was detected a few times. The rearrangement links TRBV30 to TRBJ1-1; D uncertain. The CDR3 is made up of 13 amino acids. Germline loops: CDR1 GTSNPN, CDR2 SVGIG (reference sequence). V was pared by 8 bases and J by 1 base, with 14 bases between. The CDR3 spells CAARGKKNTEAFF. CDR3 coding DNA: TGTGCCGCCAGAGGGAAAAAGAACACTGAAGCTTTCTTT.

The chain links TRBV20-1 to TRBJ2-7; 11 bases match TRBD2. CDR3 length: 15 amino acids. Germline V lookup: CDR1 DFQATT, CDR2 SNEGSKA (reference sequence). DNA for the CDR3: TGCAGGGCCGTGGGACTAGCGGAATCTATGTACGAGCAGTACTTC. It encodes CRAVGLAESMYEQYF.

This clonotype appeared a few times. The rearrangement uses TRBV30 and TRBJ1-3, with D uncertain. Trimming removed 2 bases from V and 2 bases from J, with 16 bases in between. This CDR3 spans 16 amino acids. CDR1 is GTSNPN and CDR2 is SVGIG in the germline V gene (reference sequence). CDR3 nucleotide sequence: TGTGCCTGGAGTCCCCCAAACCCGACTACTGGAAACACCATATATTTT. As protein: CAWSPPNPTTGNTIYF.

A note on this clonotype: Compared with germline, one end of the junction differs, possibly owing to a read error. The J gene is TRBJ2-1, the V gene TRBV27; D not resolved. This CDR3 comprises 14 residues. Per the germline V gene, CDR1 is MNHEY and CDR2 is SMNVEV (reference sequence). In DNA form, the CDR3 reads TGTGCCAGCAGTTTATCGAGCCGAGACAATAAGCAGTTCTTC. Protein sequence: CASSLSSRDNKQFF.

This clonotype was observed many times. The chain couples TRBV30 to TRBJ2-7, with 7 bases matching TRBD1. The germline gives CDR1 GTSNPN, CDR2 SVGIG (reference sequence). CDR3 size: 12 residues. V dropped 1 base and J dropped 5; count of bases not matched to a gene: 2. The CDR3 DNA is TGTGCCTGGAGTGACAGGGGAAACGAGCAGTACTTC. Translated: CAWSDRGNEQYF.

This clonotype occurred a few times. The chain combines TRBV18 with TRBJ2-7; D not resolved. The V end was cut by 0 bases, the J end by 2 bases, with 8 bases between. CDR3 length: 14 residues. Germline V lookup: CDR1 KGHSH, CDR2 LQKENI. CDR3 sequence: CASSPPEHPYEQYF. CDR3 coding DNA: TGTGCCAGCTCACCACCAGAGCACCCCTACGAGCAGTACTTC.

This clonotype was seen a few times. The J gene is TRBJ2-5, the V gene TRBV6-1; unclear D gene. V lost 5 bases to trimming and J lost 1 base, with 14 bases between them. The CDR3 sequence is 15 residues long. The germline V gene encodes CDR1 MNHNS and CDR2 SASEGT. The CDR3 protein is CASSFSYPGQETQYF. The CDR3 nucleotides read TGTGCCAGCAGTTTTTCCTACCCCGGCCAAGAGACCCAGTACTTC.

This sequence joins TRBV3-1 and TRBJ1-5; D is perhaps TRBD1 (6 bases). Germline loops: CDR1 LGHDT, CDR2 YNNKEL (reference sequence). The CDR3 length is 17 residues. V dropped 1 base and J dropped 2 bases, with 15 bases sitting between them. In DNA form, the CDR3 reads TGTGCCAGCAGCCAAGCTGCGCAGGGGCTAGGCAATCAGCCCCAGCATTTT. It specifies CASSQAAQGLGNQPQHF.

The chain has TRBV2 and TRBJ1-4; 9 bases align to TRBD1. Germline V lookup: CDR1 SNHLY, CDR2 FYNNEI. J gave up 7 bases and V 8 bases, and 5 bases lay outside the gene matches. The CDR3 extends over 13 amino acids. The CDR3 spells CASAGQGGEKLFF. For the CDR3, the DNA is TGTGCCAGCGCGGGACAGGGTGGTGAAAAACTGTTTTTT. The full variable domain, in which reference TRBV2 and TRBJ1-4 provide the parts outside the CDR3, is EPEVTQTPSHQVTQMGQEVILRCVPISNHLYFYWYRQILGQKVEFLVSFYNNEISEKSEIFDDQFSVERPDGSNFTLKIRSTKLEDSAMYFCASAGQGGEKLFFGSGTQLSVL.

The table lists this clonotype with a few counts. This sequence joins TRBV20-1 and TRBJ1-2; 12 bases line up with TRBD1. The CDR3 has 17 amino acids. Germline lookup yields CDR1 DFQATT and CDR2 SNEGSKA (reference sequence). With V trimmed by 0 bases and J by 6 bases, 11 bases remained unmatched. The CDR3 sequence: CSARDLRVGQGAHGYTF. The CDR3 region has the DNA TGCAGTGCTAGAGATCTCAGAGTGGGACAGGGGGCTCATGGCTACACCTTC.